This record concerns one T cell receptor (beta chain) sequence. What it binds is unknown. The record originates from a study of monozygotic twins with inflammatory bowel disease. Overall study findings and caveats: IBD patients displayed reduced TCRbeta diversity (inverse Simpson) when set against healthy co-twins.

With the 5' RACE reads reprocessed, TCRdb shows one record per CDR3 protein and no DNA. The listing records roughly 160,000 distinct CDR3 sequences. Sequencing input: blood. This clonotype originated in a human donor with ulcerative colitis or Crohn's disease, or a healthy co-twin of an affected twin (not recorded which).

This chain's CDR3 is CASNPGHNTEAFF. The V gene is TRBV5-1, the J gene TRBJ1-1; with no DNA, the TCRdb D assignment of TRBD1 cannot be verified. CDR3 length: 13 residues. The V gene's germline CDR1 is SGHRS and CDR2 YFSETQ.